The sequence of this T cell receptor beta chain was determined in a study of blood T cells in healthy people across ages. At the level of the study: In model experiments, template switching was able to capture about one barcoded beta molecule for every two T cells that were present.

Overall study findings and caveats: Naive T cell percentage showed a strong correlation with the diversity of TCR beta.

CDR3 length: 16 amino acids. V dropped 2 bases and J dropped 0 bases, with 13 bases sitting between them. Germline V gives CDR1 SGHTA, CDR2 FQGNSA. The second PCR ran about 7 to 12 cycles with a sample-barcoded 5' primer and J-beta primers. Via MiXCR, TCRdb re-called the 5' RACE reads, giving one row per CDR3 protein. The sample carries around 700,000 distinct CDR3 sequences, around 25% recorded once. This clonotype was detected only a few times. The antigen remains undetermined. The data also belong to a second study, concerning T cells of mothers and their children. As that study records: The second PCR's M1S primer added sample barcodes and 2-4 random nucleotides. Related mother-child pairs shared marginally more repertoire than unrelated pairs, though not significantly.

This receptor was identified in a boy under 18 in good health. Sequenced sample: blood. The chain uses TRBV7-2 and TRBJ1-1, with D perhaps TRBD1 (6 bases). CDR3 protein: CASSLKGGQLNTEAFF. The CDR3 DNA reads as TGTGCCAGCAGCTTAAAGGGAGGACAGCTGAACACTGAAGCTTTCTTT.